The clone carrying this TCR beta chain was seen more than once but under ten times. The antigen remains unidentified. These data come from a study of T cells in Graves' hyperthyroidism and ophthalmopathy. General observations from the study: Patients with ophthalmopathy were separated from those with stable hyperthyroidism by a 13 V-J model. Clonotypes that were expanded in thyroid above 0.001 mostly appeared in blood too.

RNA transcripts provided the source from which TCR beta CDR3 regions were amplified. In the first-round RT-PCR of the TCR CDR3, the HTBI primer set was used. TCRdb analysed the multiplex PCR reads with MiXCR anew, one entry per CDR3 protein. Here the sample spans under 350,000 distinct CDR3 sequences, 15% to 20% being singletons. Diagnostic decisions used clinical symptoms, serum thyroxine and TRAb, thyroid ultrasound and orbital computed tomography. Trimming at V came to 5 bases and at J to 2 bases, leaving 6 bases not matched to a gene. The CDR3 is made up of 15 amino acids. This clonotype was sampled from a woman aged 50 to 60 with Graves' hyperthyroidism. The source material was blood. This sequence joins TRBV12-3 or TRBV12-4 and TRBJ2-5; TRBD2 agrees at 9 bases. CDR3 amino acids: CASSLQAGGQETQYF. In DNA form, the CDR3 reads TGTGCCAGCAGTCTCCAAGCGGGGGGACAAGAGACCCAGTACTTC.